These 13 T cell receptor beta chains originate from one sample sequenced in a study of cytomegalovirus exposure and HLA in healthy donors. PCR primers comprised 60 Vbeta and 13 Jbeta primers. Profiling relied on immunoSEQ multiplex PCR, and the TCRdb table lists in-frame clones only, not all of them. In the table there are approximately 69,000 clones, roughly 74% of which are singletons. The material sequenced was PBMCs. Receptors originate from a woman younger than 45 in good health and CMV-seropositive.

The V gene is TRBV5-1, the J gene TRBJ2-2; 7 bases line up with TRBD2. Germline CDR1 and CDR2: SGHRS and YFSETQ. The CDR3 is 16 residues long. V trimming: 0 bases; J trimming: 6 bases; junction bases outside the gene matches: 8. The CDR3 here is CASSLDVAGRAGELFF. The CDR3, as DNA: TGCGCCAGCAGCTTGGATGTCGCAGGGAGGGCCGGGGAGCTGTTTTTT.

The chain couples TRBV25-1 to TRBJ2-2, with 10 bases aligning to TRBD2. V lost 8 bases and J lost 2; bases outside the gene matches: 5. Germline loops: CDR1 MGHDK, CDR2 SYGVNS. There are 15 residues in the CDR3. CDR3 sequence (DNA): TGTGCCAGCTCTAGGACTAGCGGTAACACCGGGGAGCTGTTTTTT. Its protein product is CASSRTSGNTGELFF.

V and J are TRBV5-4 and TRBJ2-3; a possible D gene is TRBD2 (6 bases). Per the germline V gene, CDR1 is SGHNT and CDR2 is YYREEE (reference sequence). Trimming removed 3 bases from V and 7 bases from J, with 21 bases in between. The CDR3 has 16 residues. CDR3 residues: CASSSLSGTLSYTQYF. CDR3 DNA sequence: TGTGCCAGCAGCTCATTATCCGGGACTCTCTCCTATACGCAGTATTTT.

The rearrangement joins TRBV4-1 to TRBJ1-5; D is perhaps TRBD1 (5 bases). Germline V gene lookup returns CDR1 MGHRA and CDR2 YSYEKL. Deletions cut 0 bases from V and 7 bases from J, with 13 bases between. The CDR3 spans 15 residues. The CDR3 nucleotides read TGCGCCAGCAGCCAAGACCTCTCGGGGGGACAGCCCCAGCATTTT. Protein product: CASSQDLSGGQPQHF.

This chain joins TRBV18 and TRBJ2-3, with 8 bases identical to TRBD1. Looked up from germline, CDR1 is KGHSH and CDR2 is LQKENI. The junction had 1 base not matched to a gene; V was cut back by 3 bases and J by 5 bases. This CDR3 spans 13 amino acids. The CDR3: CASSPDRGDTQYF. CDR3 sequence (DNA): TGTGCCAGCTCACCCGACAGGGGAGATACGCAGTATTTT.

Here the CDR3 reads CASSTRPEFDQPQHF. The CDR3 coding sequence is TGTGCCAGCTCCACCAGGCCCGAGTTCGATCAGCCCCAGCATTTT. The rearrangement uses TRBV18 and TRBJ1-5; D is uncertain. The CDR3 length is 15 residues. The germline CDR1 and CDR2 sequences are KGHSH and LQKENI. V shed 6 bases and J shed 5 bases, with 17 bases lying between them.

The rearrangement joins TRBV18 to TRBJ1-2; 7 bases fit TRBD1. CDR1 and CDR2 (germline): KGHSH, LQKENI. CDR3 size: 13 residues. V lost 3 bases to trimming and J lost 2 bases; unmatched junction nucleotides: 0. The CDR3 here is CASSPTGNYGYTF. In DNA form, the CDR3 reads TGTGCCAGCTCACCGACAGGGAACTATGGCTACACCTTC.

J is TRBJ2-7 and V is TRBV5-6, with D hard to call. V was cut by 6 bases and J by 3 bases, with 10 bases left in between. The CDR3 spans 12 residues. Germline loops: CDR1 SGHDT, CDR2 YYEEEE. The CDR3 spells CASNRPGYEQYF. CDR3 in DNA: TGTGCCAGCAACCGTCCAGGCTACGAGCAGTACTTC. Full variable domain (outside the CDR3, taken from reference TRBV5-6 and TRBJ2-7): DAGVTQSPTHLIKTRGQQVTLRCSPKSGHDTVSWYQQALGQGPQFIFQYYEEEERQRGNFPDRFSGHQFPNYSSELNVNALLLGDSALYLCASNRPGYEQYFGPGTRLTVT.

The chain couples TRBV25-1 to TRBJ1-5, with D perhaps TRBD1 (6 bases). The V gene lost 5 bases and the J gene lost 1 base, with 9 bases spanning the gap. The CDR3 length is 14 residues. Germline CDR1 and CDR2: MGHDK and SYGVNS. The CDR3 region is CASSTTGSNQPQHF. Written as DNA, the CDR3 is TGTGCCAGCAGTACGACAGGAAGCAATCAGCCCCAGCATTTT.

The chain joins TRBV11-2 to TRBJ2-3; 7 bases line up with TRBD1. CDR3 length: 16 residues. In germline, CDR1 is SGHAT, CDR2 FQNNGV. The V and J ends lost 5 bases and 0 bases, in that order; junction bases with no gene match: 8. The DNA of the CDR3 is TGTGCCAGCAGCCAAACAGGGGCCCCTAGCACAGATACGCAGTATTTT. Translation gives CASSQTGAPSTDTQYF.

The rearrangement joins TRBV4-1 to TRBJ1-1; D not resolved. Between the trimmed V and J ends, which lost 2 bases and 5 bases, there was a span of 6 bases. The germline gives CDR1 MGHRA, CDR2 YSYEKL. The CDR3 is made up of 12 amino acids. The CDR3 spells CASSQKRTEAFF. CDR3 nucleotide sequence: TGCGCCAGCAGCCAAAAGAGGACTGAAGCTTTCTTT.

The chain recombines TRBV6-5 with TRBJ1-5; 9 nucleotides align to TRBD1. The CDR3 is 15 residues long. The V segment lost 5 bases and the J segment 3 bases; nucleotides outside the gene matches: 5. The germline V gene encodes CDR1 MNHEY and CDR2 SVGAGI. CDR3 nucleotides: TGTGCCAGCAGTACAGACAGGGGGATCAATCAGCCCCAGCATTTT. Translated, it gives CASSTDRGINQPQHF.

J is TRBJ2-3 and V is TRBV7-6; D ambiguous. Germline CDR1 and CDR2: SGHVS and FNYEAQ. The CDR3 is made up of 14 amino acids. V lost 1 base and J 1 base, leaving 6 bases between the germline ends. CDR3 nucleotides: TGTGCCAGCAGCTTAGTACCAGGCACAGATACGCAGTATTTT. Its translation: CASSLVPGTDTQYF. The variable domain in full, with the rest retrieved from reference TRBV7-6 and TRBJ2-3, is GAGVSQSPRYKVTKRGQDVALRCDPISGHVSLYWYRQALGQGPEFLTYFNYEAQQDKSGLPNDRFSAERPEGSISTLTIQRTEQRDSAMYRCASSLVPGTDTQYFGPGTRLTVL.